This TCR beta chain was captured in a study of shared clonotypes between healthy human individuals. TCRdb keeps only in-frame clones here, not all; method: immunoSEQ multiplex PCR. The data show about 680,000 clones, with around three quarters seen just once and around 1.8% held by the top ten. Whole-study results and caveats: Among a few donors, about 4.6% of naive CD4 clonotypes were found in common.

Details on this clone: Its cognate antigen is unknown.

Sequences were obtained from memory CD4+ T cells sorted from blood. Subset noted: CD45RA-negative fraction. This receptor was obtained from a woman in her twenties or thirties in good health.

In DNA form, the CDR3 reads TGTGCCAGCAGTGAAGCTGTGGGCTACACTGAAGCTTTCTTT. Encoded protein: CASSEAVGYTEAFF. This chain connects TRBV2 to TRBJ1-1, with no clear D. This CDR3 comprises 14 residues. Germline-derived CDR1 and CDR2 are SNHLY and FYNNEI. Trimming took off 0 bases at V and 3 bases at J, with 8 bases between the two ends. Using reference TRBV2 and TRBJ1-1 for the parts outside the CDR3, the full variable domain is EPEVTQTPSHQVTQMGQEVILRCVPISNHLYFYWYRQILGQKVEFLVSFYNNEISEKSEIFDDQFSVERPDGSNFTLKIRSTKLEDSAMYFCASSEAVGYTEAFFGQGTRLTVV.